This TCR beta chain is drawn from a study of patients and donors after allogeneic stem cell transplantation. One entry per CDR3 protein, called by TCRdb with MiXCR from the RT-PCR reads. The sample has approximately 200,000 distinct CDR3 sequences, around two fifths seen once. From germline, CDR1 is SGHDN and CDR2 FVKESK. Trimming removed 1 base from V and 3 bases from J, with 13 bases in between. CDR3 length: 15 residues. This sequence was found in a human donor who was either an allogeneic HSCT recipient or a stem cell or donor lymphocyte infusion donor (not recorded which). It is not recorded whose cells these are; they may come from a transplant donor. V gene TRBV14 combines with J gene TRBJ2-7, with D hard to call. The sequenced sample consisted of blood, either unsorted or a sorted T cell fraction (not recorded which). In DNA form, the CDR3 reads TGTGCCAGCAGCCAAGGACTCGGCAGAAACTACGAGCAGTACTTC. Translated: CASSQGLGRNYEQYF.